The T cell receptor (beta chain) described here comes from a study of a mutant IDH1 vaccine in newly diagnosed glioma. The assay was immunoSEQ multiplex PCR, and TCRdb's table has in-frame clones only and misses some. The profile shows tens of thousands of clones, 75% to 90% of them singletons. As concerns this clone: Its antigen is unknown.

The time point is: week 23, last vaccination. A 20-mer mutant IDH1 peptide at 300 ug was injected subcutaneously with topical imiquimod. The ends lost 5 bases at V and 0 bases at J; junction bases unmatched: 7. The germline CDR1 and CDR2 sequences are SEHNR and FQNEAQ (reference sequence). The CDR3 is made up of 17 amino acids. This rearrangement joins TRBV7-9 to TRBJ2-1, with 10 nucleotides matching TRBD2. This clonotype was sampled from a woman aged 50 to 60 with glioma. Material: PBMCs, obtained from a glioma patient whose treatment included an IDH1 peptide vaccine. The CDR3 DNA is TGTGCCAGCAGCCCATCTAGCGGGAGAGACTCCTACAATGAGCAGTTCTTC. Encoded protein: CASSPSSGRDSYNEQFF.